This T cell receptor beta chain was identified during a study of T cells in women clearing cervical HPV infection. Study-level information: Control women cleared a single incident HPV16 infection within 12 months.

Per the germline V gene, CDR1 is SGHRS and CDR2 is YFSETQ. The CDR3 loop spans 14 amino acids. The ends were cut back, 4 bases at V and 1 base at J, with 11 bases in the middle. Assay used: immunoSEQ multiplex PCR; TCRdb lists only in-frame clones, some missing. The listing records approximately 35,000 clones. On this clone itself: Read data end 3 residues before the CDR3 end; the end is taken from the germline J gene.

The J gene is TRBJ1-1, the V gene TRBV5-1; D unclear. Sequences were obtained from blood buffy coat. This sequence originates from a woman between 18 and 75 years old with a cervical HPV16 infection that either progressed to CIN3+ or cleared (not recorded which). The CDR3 bases that were read are TGCGCCAGCAGCCCAGGTCTACAGAACACTGAA. Translated: CASSPGLQNTE. The full CDR3 protein is CASSPGLQNTEAFF.